This T cell receptor (beta chain) was found in a study of vaccination effects on CD4 cells after COVID-19. Germline V gene data show CDR1 as SGHTA and CDR2 as FQGTGA. The CDR3 length is 19 residues. V was clipped by 5 bases and J by 2 bases; unmatched bases: 16. Concerning this clone itself: The antigen remains undetermined.

Under the ViraFEST assay, PBMC were stimulated with viral peptide pools so that antigen-specific CD4+ T cells expanded. Sequencing was performed afterwards. A 10-day culture period preceded the isolation of CD4+ T cells. Vaccine recipients had no previous SARS-CoV-2 infection; their nucleocapsid antibodies were negative. TCRdb's copy holds only in-frame clones and misses some; the assay was immunoSEQ multiplex PCR. The table has approximately 74,000 clones, 65% to 80% seen once. The receptor comes from a human donor who received a COVID-19 vaccine. This sample comprised CD4+ T cells from PBMCs cultured with HCoV-NL63 spike peptides, obtained before COVID-19 vaccination. This rearrangement joins TRBV7-3 to TRBJ2-1; 9 bases fit TRBD1. The CDR3 here is CASSPTGTGRWGTYNEQFF. CDR3 DNA: TGTGCCAGCAGCCCGACCGGGACAGGGAGATGGGGCACCTACAATGAGCAGTTCTTC.